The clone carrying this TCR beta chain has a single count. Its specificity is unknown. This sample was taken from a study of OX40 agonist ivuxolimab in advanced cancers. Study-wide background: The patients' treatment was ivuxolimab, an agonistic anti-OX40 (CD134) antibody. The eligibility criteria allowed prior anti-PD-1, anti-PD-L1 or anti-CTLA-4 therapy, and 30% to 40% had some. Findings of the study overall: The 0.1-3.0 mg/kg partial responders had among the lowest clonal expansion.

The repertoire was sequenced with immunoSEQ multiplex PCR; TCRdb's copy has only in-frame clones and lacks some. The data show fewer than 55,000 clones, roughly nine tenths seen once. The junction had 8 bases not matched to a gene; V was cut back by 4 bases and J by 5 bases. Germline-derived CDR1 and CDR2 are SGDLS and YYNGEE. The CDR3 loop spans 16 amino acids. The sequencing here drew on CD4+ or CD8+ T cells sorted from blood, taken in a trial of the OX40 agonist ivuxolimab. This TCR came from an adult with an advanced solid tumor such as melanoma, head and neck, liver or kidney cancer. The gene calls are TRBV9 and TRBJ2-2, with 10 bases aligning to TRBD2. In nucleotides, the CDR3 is TGTGCCAGCAGCCCCACTAGCGGGGTTCGGACCGGGGAGCTGTTTTTT. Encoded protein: CASSPTSGVRTGELFF.